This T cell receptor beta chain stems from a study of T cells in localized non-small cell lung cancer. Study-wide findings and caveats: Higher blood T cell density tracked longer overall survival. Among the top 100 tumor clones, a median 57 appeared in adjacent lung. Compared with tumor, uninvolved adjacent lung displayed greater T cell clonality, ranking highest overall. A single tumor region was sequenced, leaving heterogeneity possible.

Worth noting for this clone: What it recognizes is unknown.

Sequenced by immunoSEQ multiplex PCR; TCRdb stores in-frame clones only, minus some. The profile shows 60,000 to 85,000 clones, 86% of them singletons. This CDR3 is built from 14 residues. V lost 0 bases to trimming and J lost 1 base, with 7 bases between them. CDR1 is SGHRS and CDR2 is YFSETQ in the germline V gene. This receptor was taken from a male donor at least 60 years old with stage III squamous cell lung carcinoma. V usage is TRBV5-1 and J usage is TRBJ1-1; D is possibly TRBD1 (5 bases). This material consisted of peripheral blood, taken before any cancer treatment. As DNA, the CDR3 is TGCGCCAGCAGCTTGGCACAGGCGAACACTGAAGCTTTCTTT. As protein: CASSLAQANTEAFF.